This T cell receptor beta chain appears in the sequencing data of a study of cytomegalovirus exposure and HLA in healthy donors. The CDR3 has 17 residues. V was pared by 5 bases and J by 1 base, with 20 bases between. Germline V gene lookup returns CDR1 MDHEN and CDR2 SYDVKM. Researchers ran the PCR with 60 Vbeta and 13 Jbeta primers. Sequencing was performed with immunoSEQ multiplex PCR; in TCRdb, only in-frame clones are kept and a portion is missing. The sample has 130,000 to 150,000 clones; 60% to 85% are singletons. Study findings and constraints: TCR beta sequences reportedly predicted most subjects' HLA-A and HLA-B alleles accurately. The majority of CMV-associated TCR beta chains were reported as apparently HLA-restricted in a later analysis. Altogether, some 170 TCR beta chains were recorded as cytomegalovirus-associated. Relative to equally common others, HLA-associated TCR beta chains showed greater clonal expansion in a later analysis.

A note on this clone: Its specificity is unknown.

The J gene is TRBJ1-1, the V gene TRBV28; possibly TRBD1 for D (5 bases). Material for sequencing was PBMCs. This clonotype was sampled from a man aged 18 to 35 in good health and CMV-seronegative. Written as DNA, the CDR3 is TGTGCCAGCAGTGTGGTAGGACTTCGGGGGTCGAACACTGAAGCTTTCTTT. Amino acid sequence: CASSVVGLRGSNTEAFF.